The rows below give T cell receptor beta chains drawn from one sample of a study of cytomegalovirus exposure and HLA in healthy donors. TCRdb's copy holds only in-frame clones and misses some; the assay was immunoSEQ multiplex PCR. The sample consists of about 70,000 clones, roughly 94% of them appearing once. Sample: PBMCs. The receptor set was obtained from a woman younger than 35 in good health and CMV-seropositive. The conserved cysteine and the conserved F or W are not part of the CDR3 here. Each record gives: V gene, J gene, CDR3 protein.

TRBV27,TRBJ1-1,ASRLTGTTEAF
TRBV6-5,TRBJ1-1,ASSYLAGNTEAF
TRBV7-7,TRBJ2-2,ASSLGGPDTGELF
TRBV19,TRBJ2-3,ASNPGRGSRTDTQY
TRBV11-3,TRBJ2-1,ASSFGQGDEQF
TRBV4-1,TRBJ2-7,ASSQGVTSSPYEQY
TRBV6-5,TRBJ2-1,ASRELAGGSNEQF
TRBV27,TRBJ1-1,ASSLSRNTEAF
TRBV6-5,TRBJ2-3,ASTDMGGDTQY
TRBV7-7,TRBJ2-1,ASSRDRGLLHEQF
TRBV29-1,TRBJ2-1,SVDETRGHEQF
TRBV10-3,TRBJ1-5,AIKEGINQPQH
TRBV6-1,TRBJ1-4,ASQGQNEKLF
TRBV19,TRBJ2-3,ASRTQSTDTQY
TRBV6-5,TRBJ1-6,ASTRQGPDSPLH
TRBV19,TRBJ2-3,ASSARTGGMNTDTQY
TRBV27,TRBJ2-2,ASTLWASGRSRGTGELF
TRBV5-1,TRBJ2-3,ASSFNPRTDTQY
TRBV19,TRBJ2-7,ASSVEGTGAYEQY
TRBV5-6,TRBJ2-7,ASSLEWAAYEQY
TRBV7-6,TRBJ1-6,ASSLTGFGNSPLH
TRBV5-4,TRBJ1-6,ASSLGLDGGSPLH
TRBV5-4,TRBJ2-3,ASSYNTDTQY
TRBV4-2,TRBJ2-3,ASSQDLQTSGEWTDTQY
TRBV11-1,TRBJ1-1,ASSLVQGALRTEAF
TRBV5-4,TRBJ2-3,ASSLGLAGGRGSTQY
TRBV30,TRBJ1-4,AWDRGDDGEKLF
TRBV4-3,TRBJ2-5,ASSQDLAEETQY